This TCR beta chain emerged from a study of blood T cells in healthy people across ages. Study-level findings and limits: The study lacked donor CMV status, which possibly confounded expanded clonotype changes. A conclusive naive versus antigen-experienced comparison was prevented by the unsorted PBMCs.

Healthy Caucasian individuals from Russia aged about 6 to 95 served as donors. To note about this clonotype: Its matching antigen is unknown.

This CDR3 has 16 amino acids. Germline V gives CDR1 SGHTA, CDR2 FQGNSA. Trimming cost V 5 bases and J 4 bases; bases outside gene matches: 10. A second about 6 to 12 cycle PCR used barcoded and J-beta primers. All cDNA molecules were each tagged by a template-switch adaptor with 12 random nucleotides. From the 5' RACE reads, TCRdb called clonotypes with MiXCR, one entry per CDR3 protein. The sample yields some 1.7 million distinct CDR3 sequences, approximately 30% seen once. Specimen: blood. This TCR was recovered from a woman in her 30s in good health. V usage is TRBV7-2 and J usage is TRBJ2-7, with 11 bases matching TRBD2. This CDR3 reads CASSPWPSGRSYEQYF. The CDR3 coding sequence is TGTGCCAGCAGCCCCTGGCCTAGCGGGAGGTCTTACGAGCAGTACTTC.